This T cell receptor beta chain was obtained from a study of T-cell reconstitution after alpha-beta-depleted transplantation in children. Study-level points and caveats: Most T-cell counts and diversity one year after the transplant came from T cells that were newly produced.

In this sample, this clonotype turned up many times. Its antigen remains unknown. The TCRbeta library was prepared with unique molecular identifiers. TCRdb fed the PCR reads into MiXCR, producing one record per CDR3 protein. The sample lists hundreds of thousands of distinct CDR3 sequences, under 15% occurring once. Trimming removed 7 bases at V and 5 bases at J, with 14 bases between. The V gene's germline CDR1 is MNHEY and CDR2 SVGEGT. There are 13 residues in the CDR3. The receptor's source is a male patient younger than 18 who had a stem cell transplant for acute myeloid leukemia, so the T cells may come from the graft donor. The chain couples TRBV6-2 or TRBV6-3 to TRBJ2-5; D not resolved. The material was PBMCs, mostly from graft donor cells, obtained 360 days after TCRalphabeta/CD19-depleted stem cell transplant. The CDR3 reads CASILTRIETQYF. The DNA of the CDR3 is TGTGCCAGCATCCTTACGAGGATCGAGACCCAGTACTTC.